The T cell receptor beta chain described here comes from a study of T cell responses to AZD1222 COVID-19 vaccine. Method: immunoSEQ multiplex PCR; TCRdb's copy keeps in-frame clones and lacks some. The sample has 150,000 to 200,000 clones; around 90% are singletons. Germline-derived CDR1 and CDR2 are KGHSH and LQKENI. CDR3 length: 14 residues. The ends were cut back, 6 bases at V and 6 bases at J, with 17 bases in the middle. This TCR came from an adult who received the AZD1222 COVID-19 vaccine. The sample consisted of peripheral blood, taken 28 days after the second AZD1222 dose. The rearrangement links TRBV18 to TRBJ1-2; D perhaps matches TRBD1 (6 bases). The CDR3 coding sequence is TGTGCCAGCTCCACTTCATGGGGGGCTGATGGCTACACCTTC. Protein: CASSTSWGADGYTF.